The sequence of this TCR beta chain was determined in a study of spatial heterogeneity in lung cancer. Study details: In raw reads, more than 9.5 appearances on average were recorded for each unique TCR and UMI combination.

J was trimmed by 0 bases and V by 6 bases; bases with no gene match: 6. This CDR3 has 15 amino acids. Looked up from germline, CDR1 is DFQATT and CDR2 is SNEGSKA (reference sequence). The sample's time point: sample taken at primary tumor resection. Unsorted tumor, nontumor lung tissue or cryopreserved PBMC supplied the whole RNA. The cohort: roughly 72 early-stage, untreated non-small cell lung cancer patients. Unique molecular identifiers, one per molecule, were present on every TCR cDNA molecule. TCRdb re-called the 5' RACE reads through MiXCR, storing one row per CDR3 protein. The sample contains tens of thousands of distinct CDR3 sequences, approximately 8.1% of which appear only once. This clonotype was recorded at least ten times.

The source is a female donor with early-stage non-small cell lung cancer. The input for sequencing was PBMCs, taken at surgery. The chain combines TRBV20-1 with TRBJ1-3; 9 bases are a match to TRBD1. In DNA, the CDR3 is TGCAGTGCGCCGGGACAGGGTCGCTCTGGAAACACCATATATTTT. Translating gives CSAPGQGRSGNTIYF.